Listed below are T cell receptor beta chains from one sample, sequenced in a study of blood T cell repertoires in COVID-19. Generated by immunoSEQ multiplex PCR, the TCRdb table keeps only in-frame clones and is missing some. The sample contains about 160,000 clones, 80% to 90% of which appear only once. What was sequenced was peripheral blood. These receptors all stem from a woman in her 70s with acute or convalescent COVID-19. The CDR3 runs from the conserved cysteine through the conserved F or W. Fields, in order: CDR3 protein, V gene, CDR3 length.

CDR3: CASEQGSMNTEAFF
V: TRBV5-1
length: 14

CDR3: CASSQTGGQNQPQHF
V: TRBV4-1
length: 15

CDR3: CATSRMEGAVKNIQYF
V: TRBV15
length: 16

CDR3: CASRDRGPGYTF
V: TRBV19
length: 12

CDR3: CASSQARPSLAIHYEQYF
V: TRBV3-1/TRBV3-2
length: 18

CDR3: CASSQPSRGTYRGRENEQFF
V: TRBV4-3
length: 20

CDR3: CASSSGEAQQETQYF
V: TRBV28
length: 15

CDR3: CAWSGLAGGYNEQFF
V: TRBV30
length: 15

CDR3: CSGLQGPGNTIYF
V: TRBV29-1
length: 13

CDR3: CASSYRDYLNTGELFF
V: TRBV7-2
length: 16

CDR3: CASSMGFGVVGTDTQYF
V: TRBV19
length: 17

CDR3: CASSLALGQGENTEAFF
V: TRBV7-9
length: 17